Sequencing of this T cell receptor beta chain was carried out in a study of PD-1 blockade in classical Hodgkin lymphoma. Findings and caveats of the study: According to reports, newly diagnosed patients had lower baseline TCR diversity than healthy donors, and relapsed/refractory patients had lower baseline TCR diversity still. What drove the repertoire differences, possibly disease activity or prior therapy, has not been defined. Complete responders showed a baseline diversity that resembled the diversity of newly diagnosed patients. Patients who initiated nivolumab within 1 year of ASCT were excluded.

The length of the CDR3 is 14 residues. V was pared by 7 bases and J by 4 bases, with 9 bases of the junction left unmatched. Germline V lookup: CDR1 SQVTM, CDR2 ANQGSEA. Time point given: cycle 4 day 1 (C4D1), after less than 7 weeks of nivolumab. All patients experienced relapse after autologous stem cell transplantation, and brentuximab vedotin exposure was variable. On this clone itself: Its specificity is not known.

Sequencing used immunoSEQ multiplex PCR; TCRdb keeps in-frame clones, though not all of them. This repertoire shows more than 95,000 clones, roughly 89% found once; its top ten account for under 20%. Sequences were derived from peripheral blood mononuclear cells (PBMCs), sampled before the fourth cycle of nivolumab. The genes are TRBV29-1 and TRBJ2-1, with 8 bases lining up with TRBD2. The sequence came from a human donor with classical Hodgkin lymphoma. CDR3 loop: CSEKTSAEYNEQFF. The CDR3 DNA reads as TGCAGCGAGAAGACTAGCGCTGAGTACAATGAGCAGTTCTTC.